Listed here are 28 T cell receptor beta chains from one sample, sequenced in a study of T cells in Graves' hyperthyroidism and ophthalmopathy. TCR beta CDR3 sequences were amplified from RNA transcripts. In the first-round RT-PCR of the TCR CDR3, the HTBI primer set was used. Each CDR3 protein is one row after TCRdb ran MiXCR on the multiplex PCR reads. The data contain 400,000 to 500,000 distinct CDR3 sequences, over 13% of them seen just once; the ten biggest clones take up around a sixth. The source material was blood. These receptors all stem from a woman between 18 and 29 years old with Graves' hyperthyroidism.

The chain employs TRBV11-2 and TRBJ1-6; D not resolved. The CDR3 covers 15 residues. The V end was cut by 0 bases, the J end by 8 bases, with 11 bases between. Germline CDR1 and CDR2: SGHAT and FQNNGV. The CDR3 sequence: CASSLEAGADSPLHF. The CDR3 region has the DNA TGTGCCAGCAGCTTAGAGGCGGGCGCGGATTCACCCCTCCACTTT.

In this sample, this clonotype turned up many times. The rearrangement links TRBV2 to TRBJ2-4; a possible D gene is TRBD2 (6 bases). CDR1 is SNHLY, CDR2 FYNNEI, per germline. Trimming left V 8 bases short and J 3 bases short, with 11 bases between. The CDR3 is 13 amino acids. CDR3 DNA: TGTGCCAGCTGGGGAGGCGGCAAAAACATTCAGTACTTC. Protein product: CASWGGGKNIQYF.

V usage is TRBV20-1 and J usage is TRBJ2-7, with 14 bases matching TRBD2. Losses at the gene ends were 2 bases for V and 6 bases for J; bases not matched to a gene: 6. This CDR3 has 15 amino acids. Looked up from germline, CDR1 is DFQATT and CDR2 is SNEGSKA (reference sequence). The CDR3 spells CSARFPGLAGAEQYF. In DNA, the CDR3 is TGCAGTGCTAGATTCCCGGGACTAGCGGGAGCCGAGCAGTACTTC.

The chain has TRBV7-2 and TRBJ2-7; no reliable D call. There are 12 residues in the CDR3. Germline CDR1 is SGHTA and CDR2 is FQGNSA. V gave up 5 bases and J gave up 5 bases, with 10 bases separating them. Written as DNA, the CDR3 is TGTGCCAGCAGCCCTAAAGCAGACGAGCAGTACGTC. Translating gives CASSPKADEQYV.

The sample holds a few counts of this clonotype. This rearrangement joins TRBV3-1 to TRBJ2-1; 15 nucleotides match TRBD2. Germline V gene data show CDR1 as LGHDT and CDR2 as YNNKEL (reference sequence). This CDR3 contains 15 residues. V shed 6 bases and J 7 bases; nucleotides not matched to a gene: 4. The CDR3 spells CASRLGLAGGNEQFF. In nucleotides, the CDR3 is TGTGCCAGCAGGTTGGGACTAGCGGGAGGTAATGAGCAGTTCTTC.

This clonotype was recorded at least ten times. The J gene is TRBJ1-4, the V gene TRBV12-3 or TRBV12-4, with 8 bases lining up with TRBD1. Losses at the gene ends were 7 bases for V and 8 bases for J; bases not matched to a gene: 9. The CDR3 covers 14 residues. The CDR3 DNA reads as TGTGCCAGCAAACCCCAGGGGGCAGGAGAAAAACTGTTTTTT. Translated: CASKPQGAGEKLFF.

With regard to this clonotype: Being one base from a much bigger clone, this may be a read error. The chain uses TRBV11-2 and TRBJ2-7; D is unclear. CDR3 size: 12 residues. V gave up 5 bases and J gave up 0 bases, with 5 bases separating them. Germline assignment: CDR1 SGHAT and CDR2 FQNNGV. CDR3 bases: TGTGCCAGCAGCCATAGCTCCTACGAGCAGTACTTC. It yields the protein CASSHSSYEQYF.

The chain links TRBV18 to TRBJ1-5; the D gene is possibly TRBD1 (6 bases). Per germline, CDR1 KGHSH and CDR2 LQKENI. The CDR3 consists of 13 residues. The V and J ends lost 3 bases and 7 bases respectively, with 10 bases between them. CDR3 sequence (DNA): TGTGCCAGCTCACCCCAGGGGCCGCAGCCCCAGCATTTT. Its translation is CASSPQGPQPQHF. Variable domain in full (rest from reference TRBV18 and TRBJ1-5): NAGVMQNPRHLVRRRGQEARLRCSPMKGHSHVYWYRQLPEEGLKFMVYLQKENIIDESGMPKERFSAEFPKEGPSILRIQQVVRGDSAAYFCASSPQGPQPQHFGDGTRLSIL.

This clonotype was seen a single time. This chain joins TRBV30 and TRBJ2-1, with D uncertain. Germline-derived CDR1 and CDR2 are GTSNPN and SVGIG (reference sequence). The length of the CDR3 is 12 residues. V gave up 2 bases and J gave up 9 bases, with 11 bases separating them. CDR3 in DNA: TGTGCCTGGAGTTACTCCCTGAGTGAGCAGTTCTTC. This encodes CAWSYSLSEQFF.

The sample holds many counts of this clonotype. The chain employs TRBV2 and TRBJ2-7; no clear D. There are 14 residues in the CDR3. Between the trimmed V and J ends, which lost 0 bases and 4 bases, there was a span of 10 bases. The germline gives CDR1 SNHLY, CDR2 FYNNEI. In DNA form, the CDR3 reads TGTGCCAGCAGTGAAGCGGTAGAGGTTTACGAGCAGTACGTC. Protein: CASSEAVEVYEQYV.

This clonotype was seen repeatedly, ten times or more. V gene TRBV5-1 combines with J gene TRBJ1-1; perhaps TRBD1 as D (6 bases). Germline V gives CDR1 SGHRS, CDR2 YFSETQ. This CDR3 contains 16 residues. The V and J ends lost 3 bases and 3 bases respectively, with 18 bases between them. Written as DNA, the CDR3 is TGCGCCAGCAGCTCGAGACAGGTCGGTAGGGACACTGAAGCTTTCTTT. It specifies CASSSRQVGRDTEAFF.

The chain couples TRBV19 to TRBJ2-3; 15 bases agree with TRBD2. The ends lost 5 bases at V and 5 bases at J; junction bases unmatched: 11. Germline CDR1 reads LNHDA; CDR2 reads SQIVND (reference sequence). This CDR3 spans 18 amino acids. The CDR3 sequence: CASSLGGLAGGVVDTQYF. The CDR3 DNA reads TGTGCCAGTAGTCTGGGTGGACTAGCGGGAGGGGTAGTAGATACGCAGTATTTT.

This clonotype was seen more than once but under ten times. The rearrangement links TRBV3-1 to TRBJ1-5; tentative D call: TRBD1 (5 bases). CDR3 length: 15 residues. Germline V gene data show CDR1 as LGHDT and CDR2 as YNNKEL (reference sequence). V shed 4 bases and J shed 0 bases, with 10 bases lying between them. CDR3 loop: CASSRGGNSNQPQHF. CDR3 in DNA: TGTGCCAGCAGCCGCGGGGGGAATAGCAATCAGCCCCAGCATTTT.

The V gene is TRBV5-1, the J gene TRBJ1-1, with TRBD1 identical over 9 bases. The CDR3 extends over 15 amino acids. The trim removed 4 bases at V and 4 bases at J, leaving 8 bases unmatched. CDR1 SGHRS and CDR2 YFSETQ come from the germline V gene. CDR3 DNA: TGCGCCAGCAGCCGCCAGGGACAGGGTGGCACTGAAGCTTTCTTT. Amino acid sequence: CASSRQGQGGTEAFF.

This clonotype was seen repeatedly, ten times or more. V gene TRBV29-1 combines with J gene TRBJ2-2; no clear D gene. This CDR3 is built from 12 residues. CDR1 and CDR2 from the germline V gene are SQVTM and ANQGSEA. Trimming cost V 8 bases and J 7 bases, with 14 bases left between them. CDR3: CSSSYGGGELFF. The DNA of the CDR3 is TGCAGCTCCTCCTACGGCGGCGGGGAGCTGTTTTTT.

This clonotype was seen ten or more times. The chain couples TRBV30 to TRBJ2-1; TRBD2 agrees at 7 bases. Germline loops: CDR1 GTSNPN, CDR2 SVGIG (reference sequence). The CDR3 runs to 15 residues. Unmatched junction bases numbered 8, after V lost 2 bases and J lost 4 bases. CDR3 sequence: CAWSPLSGPYNEQFF. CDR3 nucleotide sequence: TGTGCCTGGAGTCCTCTTAGCGGGCCGTACAATGAGCAGTTCTTC.

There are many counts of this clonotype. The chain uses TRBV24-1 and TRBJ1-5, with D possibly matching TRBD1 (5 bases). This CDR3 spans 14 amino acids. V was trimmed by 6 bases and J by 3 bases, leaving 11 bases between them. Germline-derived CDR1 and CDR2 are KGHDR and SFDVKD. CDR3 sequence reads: CATSLTASNQPQHF. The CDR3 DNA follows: TGTGCCACCAGTTTGACAGCCTCCAATCAGCCCCAGCATTTT.

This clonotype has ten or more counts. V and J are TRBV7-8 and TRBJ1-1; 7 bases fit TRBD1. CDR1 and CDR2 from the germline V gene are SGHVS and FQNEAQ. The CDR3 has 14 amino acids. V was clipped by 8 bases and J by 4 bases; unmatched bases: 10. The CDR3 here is CASARTGVGTEAFF. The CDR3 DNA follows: TGTGCCAGCGCACGAACAGGGGTAGGCACTGAAGCTTTCTTT.

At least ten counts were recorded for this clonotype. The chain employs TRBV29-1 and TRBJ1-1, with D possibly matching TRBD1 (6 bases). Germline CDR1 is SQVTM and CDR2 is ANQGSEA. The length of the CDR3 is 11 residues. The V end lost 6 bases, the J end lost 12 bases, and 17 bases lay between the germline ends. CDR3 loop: CSVSGQQGSFF. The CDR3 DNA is TGCAGCGTCTCCGGACAGCAAGGGTCTTTCTTT.

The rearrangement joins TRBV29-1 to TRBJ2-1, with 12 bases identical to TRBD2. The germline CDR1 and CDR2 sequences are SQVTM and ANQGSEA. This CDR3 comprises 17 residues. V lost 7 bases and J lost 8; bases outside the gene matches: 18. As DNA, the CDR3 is TGCAGCGCTACGTTGTTCCTGACTAGCGGGAGTGGGTATGAGCAGTTCTTC. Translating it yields CSATLFLTSGSGYEQFF.

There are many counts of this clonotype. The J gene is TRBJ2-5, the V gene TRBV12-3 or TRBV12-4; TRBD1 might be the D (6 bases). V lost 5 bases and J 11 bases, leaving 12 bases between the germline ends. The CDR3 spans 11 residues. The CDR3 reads CASSVTGGQYF. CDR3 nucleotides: TGTGCCAGCAGTGTGACAGGTGGACAGTACTTC.

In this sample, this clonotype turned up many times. DNA of the CDR3: TGCGCCAGCAGCTTGGCCGGGACTAGCGGGAGCACAGATACGCAGTATTTT. Its protein is CASSLAGTSGSTDTQYF. The V gene is TRBV5-1, the J gene TRBJ2-3, with 12 bases fitting TRBD2. Germline loops: CDR1 SGHRS, CDR2 YFSETQ. The CDR3 sequence is 17 residues long. Unmatched junction bases numbered 2, after V lost 0 bases and J lost 0 bases. The full variable domain, with the rest looked up from reference TRBV5-1 and TRBJ2-3, is KAGVTQTPRYLIKTRGQQVTLSCSPISGHRSVSWYQQTPGQGLQFLFEYFSETQRNKGNFPGRFSGRQFSNSRSEMNVSTLELGDSALYLCASSLAGTSGSTDTQYFGPGTRLTVL.

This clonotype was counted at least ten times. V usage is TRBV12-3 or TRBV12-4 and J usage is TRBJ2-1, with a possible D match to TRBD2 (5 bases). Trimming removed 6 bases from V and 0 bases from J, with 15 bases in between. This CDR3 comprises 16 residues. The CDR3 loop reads CASRPALGSSYNEQFF. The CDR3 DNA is TGTGCCAGCAGACCGGCCTTAGGGAGCTCCTACAATGAGCAGTTCTTC.

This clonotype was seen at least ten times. The CDR3 loop reads CASSVGALETDTQYF. The CDR3 coding sequence is TGTGCCAGCAGTGTAGGGGCCTTGGAGACAGATACGCAGTATTTT. The chain recombines TRBV2 with TRBJ2-3, with D perhaps matching TRBD1 (5 bases). Germline lookup yields CDR1 SNHLY and CDR2 FYNNEI. This CDR3 region has 15 residues. V was shortened by 4 bases and J by 3 bases, with 14 bases between the two germline ends.

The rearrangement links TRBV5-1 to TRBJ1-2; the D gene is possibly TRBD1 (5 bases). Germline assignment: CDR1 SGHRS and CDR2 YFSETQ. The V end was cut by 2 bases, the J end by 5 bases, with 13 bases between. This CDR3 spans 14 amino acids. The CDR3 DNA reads TGCGCCAGCAGCTTACCGGGACGGCATTATGGCTACACCTTC. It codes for CASSLPGRHYGYTF. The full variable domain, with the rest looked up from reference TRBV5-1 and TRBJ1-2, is KAGVTQTPRYLIKTRGQQVTLSCSPISGHRSVSWYQQTPGQGLQFLFEYFSETQRNKGNFPGRFSGRQFSNSRSEMNVSTLELGDSALYLCASSLPGRHYGYTFGSGTRLTVV.

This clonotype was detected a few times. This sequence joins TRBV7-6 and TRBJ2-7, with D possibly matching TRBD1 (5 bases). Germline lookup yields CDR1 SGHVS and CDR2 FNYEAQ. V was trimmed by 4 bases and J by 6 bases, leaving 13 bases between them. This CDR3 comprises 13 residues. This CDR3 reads CASSSTQGGEQYV. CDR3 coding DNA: TGTGCCAGCAGCTCTACCCAGGGTGGCGAGCAGTACGTC.

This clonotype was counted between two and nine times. CDR3 protein: CASSEGFPGGAFLETQYF. CDR3 bases: TGTGCCAGCAGTGAAGGGTTTCCAGGGGGCGCTTTTTTAGAGACCCAGTACTTC. The J gene is TRBJ2-5, the V gene TRBV2, with 8 nucleotides matching TRBD1. The CDR3 consists of 18 residues. Germline V lookup: CDR1 SNHLY, CDR2 FYNNEI. The trim removed 1 base at V and 4 bases at J, leaving 14 bases unmatched.

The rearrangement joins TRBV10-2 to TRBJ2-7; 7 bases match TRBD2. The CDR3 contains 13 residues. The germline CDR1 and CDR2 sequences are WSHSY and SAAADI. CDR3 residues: CSVRDYASYEQYF. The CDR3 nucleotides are TGCTCTGTGCGGGACTATGCGTCCTACGAGCAGTACTTC.